Listed here is a single TCR beta chain. This sample stems from a study of shared clonotypes between healthy human individuals. CD45RO-negative, CCR7-positively selected cells formed the naive CD8 fraction, excluding terminally differentiated effector memory CD45RA+ cells. Donors were Caucasian adults residing in Nashville, Tennessee, USA. Assay execution proceeded at the deep level. Clones were read by immunoSEQ multiplex PCR, and TCRdb kept only the in-frame ones, dropping some. The sample consists of hundreds of thousands of clones, 95% to 98% of them appearing once. Trimming removed 1 base from V and 6 bases from J, with 7 bases in between. The CDR3 sequence is 12 residues long. Looked up from germline, CDR1 is WSHSY and CDR2 is SAAADI.

This sequence was found in a man aged 30 to 45 in good health. The V call is TRBV10-2, the J call TRBJ2-7; D is ambiguous. The sequencing sample was made of naive CD8+ T cells sorted from blood. DNA for the CDR3: TGCGCCAGCAGTGAGTACAACGGCGAGCAGTACTTC. This codes for CASSEYNGEQYF.